One sample yielded the 24 T cell receptor beta chains listed below, sequenced in a study of T cell changes during pregnancy in multiple sclerosis. Method: immunoSEQ multiplex PCR; TCRdb's copy keeps in-frame clones and lacks some. The sample includes 120,000 or so clones, roughly 92% of them seen just once. The sample consisted of peripheral blood, taken before pregnancy. The origin of the receptors is a female donor with multiple sclerosis, enrolled in a pregnancy study.

The chain recombines TRBV19 with TRBJ2-7, with TRBD1 matching over 7 bases. The CDR3 is 17 residues long. The germline V gene has CDR1 LNHDA and CDR2 SQIVND (reference sequence). The ends lost 9 bases at V and 3 bases at J; junction bases unmatched: 20. The CDR3 reads CARLSKDRQFRLYEQYF. The CDR3 DNA reads TGTGCCAGGCTATCCAAGGACAGGCAGTTTCGACTCTACGAGCAGTACTTC.

The J gene is TRBJ1-5, the V gene TRBV6-6; 8 bases are shared with TRBD1. This CDR3 region has 14 residues. V was pared by 5 bases and J by 6 bases, with 6 bases of the junction left unmatched. Germline assignment: CDR1 MNHNY and CDR2 SVGAGI (reference sequence). In DNA form, the CDR3 reads TGTGCCAGCAGTCCGACTCAGGGGGCTCAGCCCCAGCATTTT. This sequence encodes CASSPTQGAQPQHF.

V usage is TRBV28 and J usage is TRBJ1-1; 10 bases fit TRBD1. Germline trimming cut 3 bases from V and 1 base from J; bases unmatched to any gene: 8. Germline V gene lookup returns CDR1 MDHEN and CDR2 SYDVKM. The CDR3 has 17 amino acids. The DNA for the CDR3 is TGTGCCAGCAGTTTGCCCGGGACAGGGGTTTGGAACACTGAAGCTTTCTTT. Amino acid sequence: CASSLPGTGVWNTEAFF.

V gene TRBV29-1 combines with J gene TRBJ2-7, with a weak D call TRBD2 (7 bases). The CDR3 totals 12 residues. The V gene's germline CDR1 is SQVTM and CDR2 ANQGSEA. V was shortened by 4 bases and J by 10 bases, with 17 bases between the two germline ends. Here the CDR3 reads CSVAGGTREQYF. CDR3 in DNA: TGCAGCGTTGCGGGGGGCACCCGGGAACAGTACTTC.

The rearrangement links TRBV29-1 to TRBJ2-1, with 11 nucleotides matching TRBD2. The CDR3 covers 16 residues. Germline V lookup: CDR1 SQVTM, CDR2 ANQGSEA. With V trimmed by 5 bases and J by 0 bases, 6 bases remained unmatched. The CDR3 sequence is CSVLGLADSSYNEQFF. CDR3 sequence (DNA): TGCAGCGTTCTGGGACTAGCGGACTCCTCCTACAATGAGCAGTTCTTC.

This clone turned up a few times. This chain connects TRBV7-2 to TRBJ2-1; TRBD2 matches 9 bases. J was trimmed by 10 bases and V by 5 bases; bases with no gene match: 9. The CDR3 loop spans 14 amino acids. Germline loops: CDR1 SGHTA, CDR2 FQGNSA. DNA of the CDR3: TGTGCCAGCAGCGTTAGCGGGAGTAAGGGGGAGCAGTTCTTC. It specifies CASSVSGSKGEQFF.

This chain joins TRBV7-9 and TRBJ1-3; no reliable D call. Germline CDR1 reads SEHNR; CDR2 reads FQNEAQ (reference sequence). This CDR3 has 16 residues. Trimming took off 5 bases at V and 0 bases at J, with 14 bases between the two ends. DNA of the CDR3: TGTGCCAGCAGCCTACGGGAGGTAGGCTCTGGAAACACCATATATTTT. The encoded protein is CASSLREVGSGNTIYF.

On this clone: Germline is not matched at one junction end, which may reflect a read error. In the same sample, other DNA sequences code for this CDR3. The genes are TRBV7-8 and TRBJ2-2, with 8 positions matching TRBD1. The CDR3 spans 17 residues. Germline CDR1 and CDR2: SGHVS and FQNEAQ. The CDR3 nucleotides read TGTGCCAGCACCCCCAACCGGAACAGGGGGAACACTGGGGAGCTGTTTTTT. This translates into CASTPNRNRGNTGELFF.

The gene calls are TRBV5-6 and TRBJ1-2; tentatively, D is TRBD1 (6 bases). The CDR3 runs to 13 residues. Per germline, CDR1 SGHDT and CDR2 YYEEEE. V lost 5 bases and J 9 bases, leaving 17 bases between the germline ends. The DNA for the CDR3 is TGTGCCAGCAGACTATGGACAGCGTTCAGCTACACCTTC. Amino acids: CASRLWTAFSYTF.

Regarding this clone: One end of the junction does not line up with germline, which may come from a read error. This rearrangement joins TRBV29-1 to TRBJ1-2, with 9 bases lining up with TRBD1. Germline-derived CDR1 and CDR2 are SQVTM and ANQGSEA. The CDR3 contains 12 residues. Here the CDR3 reads CSVDVGQGKTDF. The CDR3 bases are TGCAGCGTTGACGTAGGACAGGGGAAAACCGACTTC.

The gene calls are TRBV2 and TRBJ2-2, with TRBD1 matching over 7 bases. J gave up 4 bases and V 1 base, and 3 bases lay outside the gene matches. This CDR3 contains 15 residues. In germline, CDR1 is SNHLY, CDR2 FYNNEI. As DNA, the CDR3 is TGTGCCAGCAGTGAAGGAGACAGGGTCACCGGGGAGCTGTTTTTT. Amino acids: CASSEGDRVTGELFF.

The chain is built from TRBV6-5 and TRBJ1-6, with a weak D call TRBD1 (6 bases). In germline, CDR1 is MNHEY, CDR2 SVGAGI. The V end was cut by 4 bases, the J end by 8 bases, with 12 bases between. The CDR3 is made up of 14 amino acids. The chain's CDR3 is CASSSPTGHSPLHF. DNA for the CDR3: TGTGCCAGCAGTTCCCCGACAGGCCATTCACCCCTCCACTTT.

This chain connects TRBV28 to TRBJ2-7; possibly TRBD2 for D (6 bases). Looked up from germline, CDR1 is MDHEN and CDR2 is SYDVKM. The length of the CDR3 is 13 residues. The V end lost 5 bases, the J end lost 4 bases, and 12 bases lay between the germline ends. CDR3 sequence reads: CASSGGWKYEQYF. The CDR3 nucleotides read TGTGCCAGCAGTGGGGGGTGGAAATACGAGCAGTACTTC.

This chain uses TRBV19 with TRBJ2-1, with D possibly TRBD2 on 5 matching bases. Germline V gene sequence: CDR1 LNHDA, CDR2 SQIVND (reference sequence). V lost 7 bases, J lost 0 bases, and 13 bases lay in between. CDR3 length: 15 amino acids. The CDR3 nucleotides are TGTGCCAGTAAGGATGGAGGTAGCTCCTACAATGAGCAGTTCTTC. It is translated as CASKDGGSSYNEQFF.

This clone was counted between two and nine times. The chain recombines TRBV19 with TRBJ1-1; 8 nucleotides line up with TRBD1. Germline V gene sequence: CDR1 LNHDA, CDR2 SQIVND (reference sequence). J gave up 4 bases and V 10 bases, and 11 bases lay outside the gene matches. This CDR3 contains 14 residues. DNA for the CDR3: TGTGCCACATCCCCAGGGACAGGTCGCACTGAAGCTTTCTTT. The encoded protein is CATSPGTGRTEAFF. The whole variable domain, remainder taken from reference TRBV19 and TRBJ1-1, is DGGITQSPKYLFRKEGQNVTLSCEQNLNHDAMYWYRQDPGQGLRLIYYSQIVNDFQKGDIAEGYSVSREKKESFPLTVTSAQKNPTAFYLCATSPGTGRTEAFFGQGTRLTVV.

CDR3 in amino acids: CAFRGIPGNTIYF. CDR3 sequence (DNA): TGTGCCTTCAGGGGGATACCTGGAAACACCATATATTTT. The chain combines TRBV30 with TRBJ1-3; TRBD1 aligns across 7 bases. The CDR3 totals 13 residues. Germline V lookup: CDR1 GTSNPN, CDR2 SVGIG (reference sequence). With V trimmed by 7 bases and J by 2 bases, 5 bases remained unmatched.

The gene calls are TRBV6-1 and TRBJ1-2; D gene ambiguous. The CDR3 loop spans 15 amino acids. Germline lookup yields CDR1 MNHNS and CDR2 SASEGT. V was cut by 4 bases and J by 4 bases, with 16 bases left in between. Here the CDR3 DNA reads TGTGCCAGCAGTGTAGAGGGCAACCGTATCTATGGCTACACCTTC. Protein sequence: CASSVEGNRIYGYTF.

The chain uses TRBV4-1 and TRBJ2-5; 8 bases match TRBD2. The V and J ends lost 3 bases and 4 bases, in that order; junction bases with no gene match: 10. Germline V gene data show CDR1 as MGHRA and CDR2 as YSYEKL. The CDR3 length is 16 residues. The chain's CDR3 is CASSQSKSGRAETQYF. CDR3 coding DNA: TGCGCCAGCAGCCAGAGCAAGAGCGGGAGAGCAGAGACCCAGTACTTC.

This rearrangement joins TRBV9 to TRBJ2-1; a possible D gene is TRBD1 (5 bases). The V end lost 4 bases, the J end lost 8 bases, and 25 bases lay between the germline ends. In germline, CDR1 is SGDLS, CDR2 YYNGEE. This CDR3 is built from 17 residues. The CDR3 loop reads CASSPLTAVRDGHEQFF. In nucleotides, the CDR3 is TGTGCCAGCAGCCCTTTGACAGCCGTAAGAGACGGCCATGAGCAGTTCTTC. The variable domain in full, with the rest retrieved from reference TRBV9 and TRBJ2-1, is DSGVTQTPKHLITATGQRVTLRCSPRSGDLSVYWYQQSLDQGLQFLIQYYNGEERAKGNILERFSAQQFPDLHSELNLSSLELGDSALYFCASSPLTAVRDGHEQFFGPGTRLTVL.

The chain carries TRBV23-1 and TRBJ1-4, with D perhaps matching TRBD1 (5 bases). TRBV23-1 is an ORF for which the function is uncertain. The CDR3 sequence is 15 residues long. Trimming cost V 3 bases and J 5 bases, with 13 bases left between them. The CDR3 DNA is TGCGCCAGCAGTCAGTTGGGCAGGGAAAATGAAAAACTGTTTTTT. It translates to CASSQLGRENEKLFF.

The V and J genes are TRBV5-5 and TRBJ1-2, with 9 bases aligning to TRBD1. The CDR3 totals 14 residues. Germline V lookup: CDR1 SGHKS, CDR2 YYEKEE (reference sequence). V dropped 4 bases and J dropped 4; count of bases not matched to a gene: 5. CDR3 in amino acids: CASSRDRVTYGYTF. CDR3 coding DNA: TGTGCCAGCAGCCGGGACAGGGTTACCTATGGCTACACCTTC.

The rearrangement uses TRBV7-2 and TRBJ1-4; D is uncertain. Trimming shortened V by 2 bases and J by 0 bases, and 7 bases separated the two germline ends. This CDR3 has 15 residues. Germline V gene data show CDR1 as SGHTA and CDR2 as FQGNSA. CDR3 residues: CASSLLAATNEKLFF. CDR3 nucleotide sequence: TGTGCCAGCAGCTTATTGGCGGCAACTAATGAAAAACTGTTTTTT.

The chain joins TRBV14 to TRBJ2-3, with TRBD1 matching 12 bases. V dropped 4 bases and J dropped 4; count of bases not matched to a gene: 6. CDR3 size: 16 residues. The germline gives CDR1 SGHDN, CDR2 FVKESK. CDR3 loop: CASSRLGTGGPDTQYF. The CDR3, as DNA: TGTGCCAGCAGCCGCCTGGGGACAGGGGGCCCAGATACGCAGTATTTT.

In DNA form, the CDR3 reads TGTGCCAGCAGCTTAAACCGCCCCTGGACAGGGACAACAGATACGCAGTATTTT. Amino acid sequence: CASSLNRPWTGTTDTQYF. The genes are TRBV7-9 and TRBJ2-3; 8 bases are shared with TRBD1. The CDR3 spans 18 residues. The ends lost 2 bases at V and 3 bases at J; junction bases unmatched: 13. Germline V gene lookup returns CDR1 SEHNR and CDR2 FQNEAQ (reference sequence).